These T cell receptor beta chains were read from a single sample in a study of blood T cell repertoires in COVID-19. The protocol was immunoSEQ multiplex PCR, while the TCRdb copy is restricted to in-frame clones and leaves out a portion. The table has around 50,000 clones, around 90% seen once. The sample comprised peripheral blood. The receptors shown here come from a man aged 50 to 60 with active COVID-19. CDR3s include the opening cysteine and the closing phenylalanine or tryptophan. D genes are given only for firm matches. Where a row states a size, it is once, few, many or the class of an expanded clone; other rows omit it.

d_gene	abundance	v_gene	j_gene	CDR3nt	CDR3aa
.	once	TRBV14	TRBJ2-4	TGTGCCAGCACCCTGGTTAAGGGGAAAAACATTCAGTACTTC	CASTLVKGKNIQYF
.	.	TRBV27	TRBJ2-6	TGTGCCAGCAGTTTCGTGAAGGGGGTTGGGGCCAACGTCCTGACTTTC	CASSFVKGVGANVLTF
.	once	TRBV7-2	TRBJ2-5	TGTGCCAGCAGCTTGACAGGGGCGGGAGAGACTCAGTACTTC	CASSLTGAGETQYF
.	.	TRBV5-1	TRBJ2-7	TGCGCCAGCAGCCCGGGTGGGGGCCCGGGGAACGAGCAGTACTTC	CASSPGGGPGNEQYF
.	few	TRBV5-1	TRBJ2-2	TGCGCCAGCAGCTTGACACCGGGACTGGATCACACCGGGGAGCTGTTTTTT	CASSLTPGLDHTGELFF
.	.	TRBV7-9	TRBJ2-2	TGTGCCAGCAGCTTATCTTCTAGACTGAACACCGGGGAGCTGTTTTTT	CASSLSSRLNTGELFF
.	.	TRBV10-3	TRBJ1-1	TGTGCCATCAGTGAGACAGGGCGGCCCCGAAACACTGAAGCTTTCTTT	CAISETGRPRNTEAFF
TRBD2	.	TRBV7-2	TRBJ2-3	TGTGCCAGCAGCGTCTCCGCGGGAGGAAATACGCAGTATTTT	CASSVSAGGNTQYF
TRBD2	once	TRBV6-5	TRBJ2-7	TGTGCCAGCAGCCCAGCGGGGATAAATTACGAGCAGTACTTC	CASSPAGINYEQYF
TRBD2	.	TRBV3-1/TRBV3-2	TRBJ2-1	TGTGCCAGCAGCCAAGAAACGGGGGGGCAGAACAATGAGCAGTTCTTC	CASSQETGGQNNEQFF
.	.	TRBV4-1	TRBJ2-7	TGCGCCAGCAGCCAAGTTGTAGGCCGGCGGGGCTCCTACGAGCAGTACTTC	CASSQVVGRRGSYEQYF
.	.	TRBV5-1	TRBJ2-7	TGCGCCAGCAGCTTGGACAGATCCTACGAGCAGTACTTC	CASSLDRSYEQYF
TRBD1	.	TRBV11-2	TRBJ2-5	TGTGCCAGCAGCCCCCGGACAGGGGGCACGGAGACCCAGTACTTC	CASSPRTGGTETQYF
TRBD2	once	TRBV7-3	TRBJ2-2	TGTGCCAGCAGCCCCCTTGGACTAGCGGGAGGGGGCGGGGAGCTGTTTTTT	CASSPLGLAGGGGELFF
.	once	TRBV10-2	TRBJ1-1	TGCGCCAGCAGTGTACGGGGGTGGGGAACTGAAGCTTTCTTT	CASSVRGWGTEAFF
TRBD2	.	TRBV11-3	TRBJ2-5	TGTGCCAGCAGCCCCGGACTAGCGGGGGGGCAAGAGACCCAGTACTTC	CASSPGLAGGQETQYF
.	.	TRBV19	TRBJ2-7	TGTGCCAGTAGTATAGATAGGGGTGACGAGCAGTACTTC	CASSIDRGDEQYF
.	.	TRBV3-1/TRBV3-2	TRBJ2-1	TGTGCCAGCAGCCCATCCGGGGACAATGAGCAGTTCTTC	CASSPSGDNEQFF
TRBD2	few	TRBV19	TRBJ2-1	TGTGCCAGTAGTATTTCGGGAGGGGGTTACAATGAGCAGTTCTTC	CASSISGGGYNEQFF
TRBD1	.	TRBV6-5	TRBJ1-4	TGTGCCAGCAGTTGGGGACAGTTTAATGAAAAACTGTTTTTT	CASSWGQFNEKLFF
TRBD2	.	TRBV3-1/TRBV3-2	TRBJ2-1	TGTGCCAGCAGACTAGCGGGAGGACTCTACAATGAGCAGTTCTTC	CASRLAGGLYNEQFF
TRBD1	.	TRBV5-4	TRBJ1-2	TGTGCCAGCAGCAAAGGACAGGACTATGGCTACACCTTC	CASSKGQDYGYTF
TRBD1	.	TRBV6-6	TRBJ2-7	TGTGCCAGCAGCCCCCGGGACAGGGGTTCCTACGAGCAGTACTTC	CASSPRDRGSYEQYF
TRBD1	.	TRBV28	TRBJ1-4	TGTGCCAGCAGTTCTGCCGGGACAGGACGGGAAAAACTGTTTTTT	CASSSAGTGREKLFF
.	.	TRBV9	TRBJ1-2	TGTGCCAGCAGCGAGGCAGGGGACTATGGCTACACCTTC	CASSEAGDYGYTF
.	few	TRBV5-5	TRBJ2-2	TGTGCCAGCAGCCGCAGGGGGGAGCTGTTTTTT	CASSRRGELFF
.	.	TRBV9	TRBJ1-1	TGTGCCAGCAGCGTAGCTCCACAGACCACTGAAGCTTTCTTT	CASSVAPQTTEAFF
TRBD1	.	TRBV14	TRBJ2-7	TGTGCCAGCAGCCAAGGAGGGACAGGCTTCTCCTACGAGCAGTACTTC	CASSQGGTGFSYEQYF
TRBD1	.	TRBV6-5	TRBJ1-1	TGTGCCAGCAGAGGACAGGGGGCGAGGGGCACTGAAGCTTTCTTT	CASRGQGARGTEAFF
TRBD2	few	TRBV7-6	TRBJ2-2	TGTGCCAGCAGCTCAGGACTAGCGGGGGGGCCGCGGACCGGGGAGCTGTTTTTT	CASSSGLAGGPRTGELFF
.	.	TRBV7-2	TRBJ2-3	TGTGCCAGCAGCTCATCGCTAGGCACAGATACGCAGTATTTT	CASSSSLGTDTQYF
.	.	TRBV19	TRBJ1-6	TGTGCCAGTAGTATTGGGGGCTGGAATTCACCCCTCCACTTT	CASSIGGWNSPLHF
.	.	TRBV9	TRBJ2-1	TGTGCCAGCAGCGGCGACCCTAGCCCCTACAATGAGCAGTTCTTC	CASSGDPSPYNEQFF
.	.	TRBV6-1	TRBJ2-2	TGTGCCAGCAGTGAAGCCCGGGGGACCGGGGAGCTGTTTTTT	CASSEARGTGELFF
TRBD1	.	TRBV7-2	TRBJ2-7	TGTGCCAGCAGCTTAGATGGGACAGGCGGCGAGCAGTACTTC	CASSLDGTGGEQYF
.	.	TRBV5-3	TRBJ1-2	TGTGCCAGAAGCTCTCCCCGGGCAGGGGCATCCTATGGCTACACCTTC	CARSSPRAGASYGYTF
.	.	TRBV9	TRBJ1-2	TGTGCCAGCAGCGCGGACTATGGCTACACCTTC	CASSADYGYTF
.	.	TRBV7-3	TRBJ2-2	TGTGCCAGCAGCCCAAGTAGGACAGCCAACACCGGGGAGCTGTTTTTT	CASSPSRTANTGELFF
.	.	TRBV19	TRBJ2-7	TGTGCCAGTAGTTTGAGGGGAGGCGAGCAGTACTTC	CASSLRGGEQYF
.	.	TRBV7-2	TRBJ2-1	TGTGCCAGCAGCTCGGCGCAGGGATCCTACAATGAGCAGTTCTTC	CASSSAQGSYNEQFF